These 24 T cell receptor beta chains were sequenced from one sample in a study of T-cell reconstitution after alpha-beta-depleted transplantation in children. During its preparation, the TCRbeta library received unique molecular identifiers. Via MiXCR, TCRdb re-called the PCR reads, giving one row per CDR3 protein. In the table there are about 170,000 distinct CDR3 sequences, 11% of which are singletons. The specimen comprised PBMCs, sampled before TCRalphabeta/CD19-depleted stem cell transplant. The receptors were sampled from a boy younger than 10 with acute myeloid leukemia, due to receive a stem cell transplant.

This clonotype was detected many times. The gene calls are TRBV6-1 and TRBJ2-5, with a possible D match to TRBD2 (5 bases). V lost 6 bases, J lost 0 bases, and 14 bases lay in between. Germline V gene lookup returns CDR1 MNHNS and CDR2 SASEGT. The CDR3 covers 15 residues. This chain's CDR3 is CASRAGLPYQETQYF. In DNA, the CDR3 is TGTGCCAGCAGAGCAGGACTCCCGTACCAAGAGACCCAGTACTTC.

This clonotype was picked up many times. One end of the junction varies from germline; a read error may be responsible. In nucleotides, the CDR3 is TGCGCCAGCAACAGCGGGAGTACCGCCGAGCATTACTTC. Protein product: CASNSGSTAEHYF. The chain couples TRBV5-1 to TRBJ2-7, with 8 bases matching TRBD2. Germline V gives CDR1 SGHRS, CDR2 YFSETQ. The CDR3 is made up of 13 amino acids.

This clonotype was seen ten or more times. The chain uses TRBV3-1 and TRBJ1-3; D unclear. The CDR3 sequence is 17 residues long. V lost 1 base and J 4 bases, leaving 17 bases between the germline ends. Germline values: CDR1 LGHDT, CDR2 YNNKEL (reference sequence). The CDR3 coding sequence is TGTGCCAGCAGCCAAGTGGGAGACTATCTCAGCGGAAACACCATATATTTT. Amino acids: CASSQVGDYLSGNTIYF.

This clonotype was counted many times. The CDR3 spells CASSPIGQGAGGANVLTF. For the CDR3, the DNA is TGTGCCAGCAGCCCTATCGGACAGGGGGCCGGTGGGGCCAACGTCCTGACTTTC. The chain has TRBV11-1 and TRBJ2-6, with 11 bases matching TRBD1. Germline V lookup: CDR1 SGHAT, CDR2 FQDESV (reference sequence). This CDR3 has 18 residues. V lost 5 bases, J lost 3 bases, and 9 bases stayed unmatched.

Ten or more counts support this clonotype. This rearrangement joins TRBV20-1 to TRBJ1-2; D gene ambiguous. The CDR3 is made up of 13 amino acids. Between the trimmed V and J ends, which lost 3 bases and 0 bases, there was a span of 8 bases. Germline V gene lookup returns CDR1 DFQATT and CDR2 SNEGSKA (reference sequence). The CDR3 here is CSASPGTNYGYTF. The CDR3 bases are TGCAGTGCTAGTCCTGGAACTAACTATGGCTACACCTTC.

Many counts were recorded for this clonotype. CDR3 protein: CSAREEGPNYGYTF. CDR3 DNA: TGCAGTGCTAGAGAGGAGGGCCCTAACTATGGCTACACCTTC. This rearrangement joins TRBV20-1 to TRBJ1-2; D is unclear. With 0 bases removed from V and 0 bases from J, the gap between germline ends came to 8 bases. CDR1 DFQATT and CDR2 SNEGSKA come from the germline V gene (reference sequence). CDR3 length: 14 amino acids.

The V call is TRBV4-1, the J call TRBJ1-5, with unresolved D. The CDR3 spans 15 residues. Trimming cost V 2 bases and J 1 base, with 9 bases left between them. The germline gives CDR1 MGHRA, CDR2 YSYEKL. The CDR3 DNA reads as TGCGCCAGCAGCCAACTCGTAGGGAGCAATCAGCCCCAGCATTTT. Translation: CASSQLVGSNQPQHF.

This clonotype was recorded at least ten times. This chain joins TRBV6-5 and TRBJ1-2, with 10 bases matching TRBD1. From germline, CDR1 is MNHEY and CDR2 SVGAGI. The ends lost 8 bases at V and 8 bases at J; junction bases unmatched: 11. This CDR3 region has 14 residues. This CDR3 reads CASQSGQGGIGYTF. DNA for the CDR3: TGTGCCAGCCAGAGCGGACAGGGGGGGATCGGCTACACCTTC.

At least ten counts were recorded for this clonotype. This rearrangement joins TRBV5-6 to TRBJ2-3; unclear D gene. The V and J ends lost 3 bases and 9 bases respectively, with 17 bases between them. Per the germline V gene, CDR1 is SGHDT and CDR2 is YYEEEE. The CDR3 is 14 residues long. The CDR3 spells CASSYYQSRWTQYF. The CDR3 coding sequence is TGTGCCAGCAGCTATTATCAGTCCCGATGGACGCAGTATTTT.

CDR3 sequence (DNA): TGTGCCAGCAGCGCGACAGGGTATAATTCACCCCTCCACTTT. Protein product: CASSATGYNSPLHF. The chain uses TRBV11-2 and TRBJ1-6; 7 positions match TRBD1. With V trimmed by 5 bases and J by 4 bases, 2 bases remained unmatched. The CDR3 totals 14 residues. CDR1 is SGHAT and CDR2 is FQNNGV in the germline V gene.

This clonotype came up many times. The genes are TRBV28 and TRBJ2-1, with unresolved D. V was clipped by 5 bases and J by 1 base, with 9 bases between them. Germline values: CDR1 MDHEN, CDR2 SYDVKM. This CDR3 region has 14 residues. CDR3 DNA sequence: TGTGCCAGCAGTAGACGCGGATCCTACAATGAGCAGTTCTTC. As protein: CASSRRGSYNEQFF.

This clonotype was observed a handful of times. The CDR3 DNA sequence: TGTGCCAGCAGTTACTCGAACTACGGGGGGGCTGTCGGCGGCAATGAGCAGTTCTTC. Translation gives CASSYSNYGGAVGGNEQFF. The chain uses TRBV6-8 and TRBJ2-1; TRBD2 agrees at 8 bases. J gave up 6 bases and V 0 bases, and 16 bases lay outside the gene matches. This CDR3 comprises 19 residues. Germline lookup yields CDR1 MNHGY and CDR2 SAAAGT.

There are many counts of this clonotype. This chain uses TRBV7-3 with TRBJ1-6; TRBD1 agrees at 9 bases. CDR3 size: 14 residues. With 5 bases clipped from V and 7 bases from J, the junction kept 3 bases outside the gene matches. From germline, CDR1 is SGHTA and CDR2 FQGTGA. The CDR3: CASSPGQGNSPLHF. CDR3 bases: TGTGCCAGCAGCCCAGGACAGGGGAATTCACCCCTCCACTTT. The full variable domain, in which reference TRBV7-3 and TRBJ1-6 provide the parts outside the CDR3, is GAGVSQTPSNKVTEKGKYVELRCDPISGHTALYWYRQSLGQGPEFLIYFQGTGAADDSGLPNDRFFAVRPEGSVSTLKIQRTERGDSAVYLCASSPGQGNSPLHFGNGTRLTVT.

On this clonotype: At one of its ends the junction is not consistent with the germline gene, which may arise from a read error. The chain joins TRBV9 to TRBJ2-7; D is perhaps TRBD2 (6 bases). Germline CDR1 is SGDLS and CDR2 is YYNGEE. This CDR3 region has 14 residues. Here the CDR3 reads CASNVGPEGYEQYF. DNA of the CDR3: TGTGCCAGCAACGTAGGCCCGGAGGGGTACGAGCAGTACTTC.

As concerns this clonotype: A much larger clone sits a single nucleotide away, making a read error possible. The V call is TRBV7-6, the J call TRBJ2-5; TRBD2 matches at 8 bases. The CDR3 spans 17 residues. The germline CDR1 and CDR2 sequences are SGHVS and FNYEAQ. CDR3 in amino acids: CASSLVSGSTGEETQHF. The CDR3 nucleotides are TGTGCCAGCAGCTTAGTCAGCGGGAGCACGGGCGAAGAGACCCAGCACTTC.

This clonotype came up many times. The V gene is TRBV20-1, the J gene TRBJ2-1; D ambiguous. Germline lookup yields CDR1 DFQATT and CDR2 SNEGSKA (reference sequence). There are 14 residues in the CDR3. Trimming pared 6 bases from V and 8 bases from J, leaving 20 bases between. CDR3 bases: TGCAGTGCCCGTGGACCATACGAGATCGATGAGCAGTTCTTC. Residues: CSARGPYEIDEQFF.

This clonotype was seen repeatedly, ten times or more. This sequence joins TRBV12-3 or TRBV12-4 and TRBJ2-4; a weak D match, TRBD1 (5 bases). V lost 3 bases to trimming and J lost 1 base, with 16 bases between them. The CDR3 extends over 17 amino acids. The CDR3 bases are TGTGCCAGCAGTTTGCAGGGTCGCGGTTGGGCCAAAAACATTCAGTACTTC. Amino acid sequence: CASSLQGRGWAKNIQYF.

This clonotype was detected many times. The chain joins TRBV18 to TRBJ2-5; D may be TRBD1 (6 bases). V lost 5 bases, J lost 5 bases, and 18 bases lay in between. The CDR3 loop spans 15 amino acids. The V gene's germline CDR1 is KGHSH and CDR2 LQKENI. The CDR3 protein is CASSTGSTRKETQYF. DNA of the CDR3: TGTGCCAGCTCAACAGGGTCCACCCGAAAGGAGACCCAGTACTTC.

This clonotype has at least ten counts. The chain recombines TRBV10-2 with TRBJ2-7; TRBD2 agrees at 8 bases. The CDR3 consists of 14 residues. V was clipped by 6 bases and J by 1 base; unmatched bases: 5. Germline V gives CDR1 WSHSY, CDR2 SAAADI. The CDR3 sequence is CASRTSGGSYEQYF. DNA for the CDR3: TGCGCCAGCAGAACTAGCGGTGGGTCCTACGAGCAGTACTTC.

This clonotype was counted ten times or more. This sequence joins TRBV27 and TRBJ2-2, with a weak D call TRBD1 (5 bases). Trimming left V 5 bases short and J 13 bases short, with 17 bases between. The CDR3 runs to 13 residues. Germline V gene lookup returns CDR1 MNHEY and CDR2 SMNVEV (reference sequence). This chain's CDR3 is CASSGPGLSMLFF. Here the CDR3 DNA reads TGTGCCAGCAGTGGGCCAGGGCTAAGTATGCTGTTTTTT.

This clonotype was seen at least ten times. The chain carries TRBV5-5 and TRBJ2-7; D possibly corresponds to TRBD2 (7 bases). CDR1 and CDR2 (germline): SGHKS, YYEKEE (reference sequence). The CDR3 length is 15 residues. Trimming stripped 3 bases from V and 4 bases from J, with 17 bases between. As DNA, the CDR3 is TGTGCCAGCAGCTCGTCCTCGGGGGGCACGTACGAGCAGTACGTC. Translation: CASSSSSGGTYEQYV.

This clonotype was recorded many times. J is TRBJ1-5 and V is TRBV4-1; a possible D gene is TRBD1 (6 bases). V shed 0 bases and J shed 7 bases, with 16 bases lying between them. CDR3 length equals 16 residues. Germline CDR1 reads MGHRA; CDR2 reads YSYEKL. The CDR3 loop is CASSQDRGAARQPQHF. CDR3 bases: TGCGCCAGCAGCCAAGATAGGGGGGCGGCGAGGCAGCCCCAGCATTTT.

This clonotype was seen many times. V gene TRBV5-5 combines with J gene TRBJ1-1; D ambiguous. Germline-derived CDR1 and CDR2 are SGHKS and YYEKEE (reference sequence). The V and J ends lost 2 bases and 3 bases respectively, with 8 bases between them. The CDR3 is made up of 13 amino acids. CDR3 DNA sequence: TGTGCCAGCAGCTTAGCAGAGCACACTGAAGCTTTCTTT. Translated, it gives CASSLAEHTEAFF.

As for this clonotype: This may come from a read error, since a much larger clone is one base off. V and J are TRBV27 and TRBJ2-1; 9 bases agree with TRBD2. Germline CDR1 reads MNHEY; CDR2 reads SMNVEV (reference sequence). J lost 9 bases, V lost 5 bases, and 11 bases had no gene match. The length of the CDR3 is 15 residues. CDR3 residues: CASSIAGGPGGEQFF. For the CDR3, the DNA is TGTGCCAGCAGTATTGCGGGAGGGCCCGGGGGTGAGCAGTTCTTC.